This TCR beta chain was recovered during a study of T cell responses to AZD1222 COVID-19 vaccine. Notes on the study in general: Receipt of two AZD1222 doses was followed by a rise in Spike-specific TCR breadth and depth.

Profiling relied on immunoSEQ multiplex PCR, and the TCRdb table lists in-frame clones only, not all of them. The sample consists of fewer than 110,000 clones, roughly 88% of them appearing once. The CDR3 runs 13 residues. The germline V gene has CDR1 LNHDA and CDR2 SQIVND (reference sequence). Trimming pared 6 bases from V and 2 bases from J, leaving 8 bases between. This clone is labeled medium-sized (0.01 to 0.1%). The antigen remains undetermined. The receptor was isolated from an adult in good health. The specimen was peripheral blood, collected on day 0 of AZD1222 vaccination. The chain employs TRBV19 and TRBJ1-5; TRBD1 might be the D (5 bases). The CDR3 sequence is CASSRDGNQPQHF. DNA for the CDR3: TGTGCCAGTAGCCGGGACGGCAATCAGCCCCAGCATTTT.